The 27 T cell receptor beta chains below were found in one sample sequenced in a study of blood T cells in healthy people across ages. The second PCR ran 7 to 11 cycles with a sample-barcoded 5' primer and J-beta primers. Via MiXCR, TCRdb re-called the 5' RACE reads, giving one row per CDR3 protein. Here the sample spans some 1.5 million distinct CDR3 sequences, approximately 42% being singletons. The material sequenced was blood. The receptors stem from a woman aged 18 to 35 in good health.

The chain carries TRBV12-3 or TRBV12-4 and TRBJ2-1; D may match TRBD1 or TRBD2 (6 bases each). This CDR3 is built from 14 residues. V lost 6 bases and J lost 6, with 15 bases in between. Here the CDR3 reads CASSSTGGPNEQFF. CDR3 sequence (DNA): TGTGCCAGCAGCTCGACCGGGGGCCCCAATGAGCAGTTCTTC.

V and J are TRBV6-5 and TRBJ1-2; possible D gene TRBD1, 6 bases. This CDR3 is 15 amino acids long. Between the trimmed V and J ends, which lost 6 bases and 1 base, there was a span of 15 bases. The germline V gene encodes CDR1 MNHEY and CDR2 SVGAGI. DNA of the CDR3: TGTGCCAGCAGATCTGCAGGGGTGATTAACTATGGCTACACCTTC. This encodes CASRSAGVINYGYTF.

The CDR3 region is CASSGSAPGFRQYF. The CDR3 DNA follows: TGTGCCAGCAGTGGATCCGCCCCGGGCTTTCGGCAGTACTTC. The chain links TRBV6-1 to TRBJ2-7; D is ambiguous. The CDR3 is 14 residues long. The V end lost 4 bases, the J end lost 9 bases, and 19 bases lay between the germline ends. Germline values: CDR1 MNHNS, CDR2 SASEGT.

This chain links TRBV11-2 with TRBJ2-3, with 7 bases aligning to TRBD2. J was trimmed by 3 bases and V by 3 bases; bases with no gene match: 15. CDR3 length: 18 residues. Germline CDR1 reads SGHAT; CDR2 reads FQNNGV. The DNA for the CDR3 is TGTGCCAGCAGCTTGACGCTCTCTAGCGGAGCGGGGACAGATACGCAGTATTTT. This gives the protein CASSLTLSSGAGTDTQYF.

The chain carries TRBV6-2 or TRBV6-3 and TRBJ1-5, with 9 positions matching TRBD1. Trimming removed 6 bases from V and 7 bases from J; junction bases left unmatched: 7. The CDR3 has 14 residues. Germline CDR1 reads MNHEY; CDR2 reads SVGEGT. This CDR3 is CASSRQGVGQPQHF. In nucleotides, the CDR3 is TGTGCCAGCAGCAGACAGGGGGTCGGGCAGCCCCAGCATTTT.

This clonotype was picked up a small number of times. DNA of the CDR3: TGTGCCAGCAGTGACGACTGGGAGAACATTCAGTACTTC. Protein product: CASSDDWENIQYF. The chain recombines TRBV6-1 with TRBJ2-5; TRBD2 might be the D (5 bases). TRBJ2-4 matches the DNA end more closely, so the J call is doubtful. CDR3 length equals 13 residues. Germline V gene data show CDR1 as MNHNS and CDR2 as SASEGT.

In its sample, this clonotype was seen a few times. This chain uses TRBV4-1 with TRBJ2-4, with D tentatively TRBD2 (5 bases). Germline CDR1 reads MGHRA; CDR2 reads YSYEKL. V lost 0 bases to trimming and J lost 9 bases, with 9 bases between them. This CDR3 has 13 residues. CDR3 loop: CASSQEFSGIQYF. As DNA, the CDR3 is TGCGCCAGCAGCCAAGAGTTCAGCGGCATTCAGTACTTC.

In DNA, the CDR3 is TGCGCCAGCAGCCAAGAACTAGCGGGGGGCGCAGATACGCAGTATTTT. It specifies CASSQELAGGADTQYF. The rearrangement uses TRBV4-3 and TRBJ2-3, with 12 bases identical to TRBD2. Germline-derived CDR1 and CDR2 are LGHNA and YSLEER. CDR3 length equals 16 residues. Unmatched junction bases numbered 2, after V lost 0 bases and J lost 4 bases.

This clonotype was counted once. CDR3 sequence: CASSSTGGTETQYF. DNA for the CDR3: TGTGCCAGCAGTTCGACAGGGGGCACAGAGACCCAGTACTTC. The chain uses TRBV7-3 and TRBJ2-5, with 10 bases matching TRBD1. V shed 6 bases, J shed 4 bases, and the junction held 5 bases outside the gene matches. In germline, CDR1 is SGHTA, CDR2 FQGTGA. This CDR3 spans 14 amino acids.

The chain combines TRBV10-3 with TRBJ2-7; D gene unclear. Trimming pared 8 bases from V and 2 bases from J, leaving 10 bases between. CDR1 is ENHRY, CDR2 SYGVKD, per germline. This CDR3 spans 12 amino acids. The CDR3 spells CAIAQAAYEQYF. The CDR3 DNA reads as TGTGCCATCGCCCAGGCGGCCTACGAGCAGTACTTC.

This chain joins TRBV6-5 and TRBJ2-2; TRBD1 might be the D (5 bases). V was shortened by 7 bases and J by 5 bases, with 11 bases between the two germline ends. Germline CDR1 and CDR2: MNHEY and SVGAGI. The CDR3 covers 13 residues. The CDR3 loop is CASTDRPTGELFF. CDR3 nucleotide sequence: TGTGCCAGCACAGACAGACCTACCGGGGAGCTGTTTTTT.

The V and J genes are TRBV12-5 and TRBJ2-7; a weak D match, TRBD1 (5 bases). Germline values: CDR1 LGHNT, CDR2 FRNRAP. Trimming removed 11 bases from V and 1 base from J, with 15 bases in between. CDR3 length: 13 amino acids. The CDR3, as DNA: TGTGCTGGCCAGGGCGGTTCATCCTACGAGCAGTACTTC. It encodes CAGQGGSSYEQYF.

This clonotype was seen repeatedly, ten times or more. This rearrangement joins TRBV6-5 to TRBJ1-2; D uncertain. Germline values: CDR1 MNHEY, CDR2 SVGAGI. V gave up 0 bases and J gave up 4 bases, with 12 bases separating them. The CDR3 is 15 amino acids. The CDR3 loop is CASSYSRRPSYGYTF. CDR3 nucleotides: TGTGCCAGCAGTTACTCGAGAAGGCCGTCCTATGGCTACACCTTC.

This clonotype was detected ten times or more. This chain uses TRBV7-9 with TRBJ1-2; D remains unclear. Trimming removed 3 bases from V and 3 bases from J, with 2 bases in between. CDR1 is SEHNR, CDR2 FQNEAQ, per germline (reference sequence). The CDR3 has 11 amino acids. The CDR3 here is CASSFHYGYTF. CDR3 DNA sequence: TGTGCCAGCAGCTTCCACTATGGCTACACCTTC.

A few counts support this clonotype. The J gene is TRBJ2-7, the V gene TRBV12-3 or TRBV12-4; D unclear. V lost 3 bases to trimming and J lost 6 bases, with 12 bases between them. This CDR3 is built from 13 residues. CDR3 amino acids: CASSLFWVGEQYF. The CDR3 region has the DNA TGTGCCAGCAGTTTGTTTTGGGTAGGCGAGCAGTACTTC.

The genes are TRBV5-1 and TRBJ2-7; possibly TRBD2 for D (7 bases). V lost 4 bases and J lost 6, with 20 bases in between. CDR1 is SGHRS and CDR2 is YFSETQ in the germline V gene. CDR3 length equals 15 residues. Here the CDR3 reads CASSPTPGGLVEQYF. The CDR3 nucleotides read TGCGCCAGCAGCCCCACGCCGGGGGGCCTAGTCGAGCAGTACTTC.

The V call is TRBV20-1, the J call TRBJ2-3; 13 bases align to TRBD2. The CDR3 spans 18 residues. Germline V gives CDR1 DFQATT, CDR2 SNEGSKA (reference sequence). The trim removed 0 bases at V and 5 bases at J, leaving 11 bases unmatched. CDR3 DNA: TGCAGTGCTAGAGATCCTGGGACTAGCGGGACTTTGAAAGATACGCAGTATTTT. It specifies CSARDPGTSGTLKDTQYF.

The V gene is TRBV4-1, the J gene TRBJ2-6, with 9 bases lining up with TRBD1. V shed 3 bases and J 0 bases; nucleotides not matched to a gene: 6. Germline V lookup: CDR1 MGHRA, CDR2 YSYEKL. This CDR3 spans 18 amino acids. The CDR3 DNA follows: TGCGCCAGCAGCCAGGGACAGGGTATCTACTCTGGGGCCAACGTCCTGACTTTC. It is translated as CASSQGQGIYSGANVLTF.

This chain joins TRBV5-1 and TRBJ2-7; D unclear. The V gene lost 2 bases and the J gene lost 2 bases, with 11 bases spanning the gap. Per the germline V gene, CDR1 is SGHRS and CDR2 is YFSETQ. This CDR3 contains 14 residues. As DNA, the CDR3 is TGCGCCAGCAGCTTTGAGACAAATCCCTACGAGCAGTACTTC. Its translation: CASSFETNPYEQYF. Filled out from reference TRBV5-1 and TRBJ2-7, the complete variable domain reads KAGVTQTPRYLIKTRGQQVTLSCSPISGHRSVSWYQQTPGQGLQFLFEYFSETQRNKGNFPGRFSGRQFSNSRSEMNVSTLELGDSALYLCASSFETNPYEQYFGPGTRLTVT.

This clonotype has just a few counts. V gene TRBV7-9 combines with J gene TRBJ2-1, with TRBD2 matching 8 bases. The length of the CDR3 is 15 residues. Germline assignment: CDR1 SEHNR and CDR2 FQNEAQ (reference sequence). The V segment lost 8 bases and the J segment 2 bases; nucleotides outside the gene matches: 8. CDR3 DNA sequence: TGTGCCAGCCCCCGCGGGGGGAATCCCTACAATGAGCAGTTCTTC. It yields the protein CASPRGGNPYNEQFF.

The chain has TRBV27 and TRBJ2-5; no reliable D call. V was shortened by 4 bases and J by 11 bases, with 17 bases between the two germline ends. The CDR3 length is 13 residues. CDR1 and CDR2 (germline): MNHEY, SMNVEV (reference sequence). This CDR3 reads CASSSPLHNEQYF. In nucleotides, the CDR3 is TGTGCCAGCAGTTCCCCTCTCCACAATGAGCAGTACTTC.

This clonotype occurred a few times. The chain joins TRBV27 to TRBJ2-7; no firm D call. Trimming cost V 3 bases and J 6 bases, with 12 bases left between them. This CDR3 is 13 amino acids long. Germline CDR1 MNHEY, CDR2 SMNVEV (reference sequence). The DNA of the CDR3 is TGTGCCAGCAGTTTGTCGGTGGTAGGCGAGCAGTACTTC. It encodes CASSLSVVGEQYF.

The chain couples TRBV7-9 to TRBJ1-2, with 7 bases aligning to TRBD1. The CDR3 length is 14 residues. CDR1 SEHNR and CDR2 FQNEAQ come from the germline V gene (reference sequence). J lost 3 bases, V lost 5 bases, and 6 bases had no gene match. The CDR3 here is CASSGTGTDYGYTF. The CDR3 DNA reads as TGTGCCAGCAGCGGTACCGGGACAGACTATGGCTACACCTTC.

V gene TRBV6-5 combines with J gene TRBJ2-1; 7 bases fit TRBD1. Germline-derived CDR1 and CDR2 are MNHEY and SVGAGI. Trimming cost V 0 bases and J 6 bases; bases outside gene matches: 11. The CDR3 loop spans 17 amino acids. In DNA form, the CDR3 reads TGTGCCAGCAGTTACTCCCTTACAGGGGTTCGGGCCAATGAGCAGTTCTTC. The encoded protein is CASSYSLTGVRANEQFF.

This chain joins TRBV14 and TRBJ2-5; D ambiguous. There are 13 residues in the CDR3. Germline V gives CDR1 SGHDN, CDR2 FVKESK. Trimming shortened V by 1 base and J by 2 bases, and 5 bases separated the two germline ends. The CDR3 protein is CASSQGHQETQYF. The DNA for the CDR3 is TGTGCCAGCAGCCAAGGGCATCAAGAGACCCAGTACTTC.

The chain combines TRBV25-1 with TRBJ1-1, with D possibly matching TRBD1 (5 bases). V was pared by 2 bases and J by 7 bases, with 11 bases between. From germline, CDR1 is MGHDK and CDR2 SYGVNS. CDR3 length equals 13 residues. CDR3 residues: CASSEPWGLEAFF. The CDR3 coding sequence is TGTGCCAGCAGTGAACCTTGGGGACTTGAAGCTTTCTTT.

The chain is built from TRBV3-1 and TRBJ2-3, with D maybe TRBD2 (6 bases). V was clipped by 1 base and J by 0 bases, with 17 bases between them. The germline CDR1 and CDR2 sequences are LGHDT and YNNKEL (reference sequence). The CDR3 covers 18 residues. CDR3 loop: CASSQGLLGLISTDTQYF. The CDR3 DNA is TGTGCCAGCAGCCAAGGGCTCCTTGGACTAATTAGCACAGATACGCAGTATTTT.